Below are 27 T cell receptor beta chains sequenced from a single sample in a study of tumor-infiltrating lymphocytes in localized non-small cell lung cancer. Data came from immunoSEQ multiplex PCR; TCRdb stores just in-frame clones and leaves some out. The sample yields 15,000 to 20,000 clones, about three quarters seen once. The sequenced sample was lung tumor tissue. Receptor source: a human donor with non-small cell lung cancer.

This clone has only one observation. J is TRBJ2-7 and V is TRBV5-1; either TRBD1 or TRBD2 may supply D (5 bases each). Germline CDR1 is SGHRS and CDR2 is YFSETQ. The germline V and J ends were trimmed by 4 bases and 0 bases, with 11 bases remaining between them. The CDR3 extends over 14 amino acids. The CDR3 DNA sequence: TGCGCCAGCAGCCAATCCGGGACCTCCTACGAGCAGTACTTC. Its protein is CASSQSGTSYEQYF.

This clone is categorized as medium-sized (0.01 to 0.1%). This chain uses TRBV10-3 with TRBJ2-3; 9 bases match TRBD2. The V segment lost 2 bases and the J segment 1 base; nucleotides outside the gene matches: 10. The CDR3 has 18 amino acids. CDR1 is ENHRY, CDR2 SYGVKD, per germline. This chain's CDR3 is CAISELLEASGGTDTQYF. DNA for the CDR3: TGTGCCATCAGTGAGCTTCTCGAGGCTAGCGGGGGCACAGATACGCAGTATTTT.

The gene calls are TRBV7-6 and TRBJ1-1, with 7 bases aligning to TRBD1. Germline CDR1 SGHVS, CDR2 FNYEAQ. The trim removed 5 bases at V and 5 bases at J, leaving 14 bases unmatched. CDR3 length: 16 residues. DNA for the CDR3: TGTGCCAGCAGCCCCGGGACAGCTTATGAGGGGACTGAAGCTTTCTTT. The encoded protein is CASSPGTAYEGTEAFF.

CDR3 bases: TGTGCCAGTAGCCGCCAAGGGAGGGTCACCGGGGAGCTGTTTTTT. Its protein product is CASSRQGRVTGELFF. This rearrangement joins TRBV19 to TRBJ2-2, with 7 bases fitting TRBD2. There are 15 residues in the CDR3. Germline lookup yields CDR1 LNHDA and CDR2 SQIVND (reference sequence). The V and J ends lost 6 bases and 4 bases, in that order; junction bases with no gene match: 8.

The chain joins TRBV7-3 to TRBJ2-3; tentative D call: TRBD1 (6 bases). CDR3 length equals 13 residues. CDR1 and CDR2 (germline): SGHTA, FQGTGA. Trimming left V 5 bases short and J 3 bases short, with 9 bases between. The CDR3 loop is CASSTQGTDTQYF. The CDR3 DNA reads TGTGCCAGCAGCACCCAGGGGACAGATACGCAGTATTTT.

Points on this clone: One junction end does not reproduce the germline sequence, and a read error may be involved. The chain has TRBV7-7 and TRBJ1-1; 7 bases align to TRBD1. The CDR3 loop spans 16 amino acids. The V gene's germline CDR1 is SSHAT and CDR2 FNYEAQ (reference sequence). The CDR3 nucleotides read TGTGCTAGCAGCTTATCGGTGTTAAGGGGGCCCACTGAAGCTTTCTTT. Amino acids: CASSLSVLRGPTEAFF.

This chain uses TRBV4-3 with TRBJ2-7, with 9 bases aligning to TRBD2. This CDR3 comprises 15 residues. Germline trimming cut 0 bases from V and 5 bases from J; bases unmatched to any gene: 5. CDR1 is LGHNA and CDR2 is YSLEER in the germline V gene. This CDR3 is CASSQETSGPHEQYF. CDR3 sequence (DNA): TGCGCCAGCAGCCAAGAGACTAGCGGACCCCACGAGCAGTACTTC.

This chain connects TRBV5-6 to TRBJ1-2; no reliable D call. Trimming removed 1 base from V and 10 bases from J, with 8 bases in between. Germline V gene sequence: CDR1 SGHDT, CDR2 YYEEEE. This CDR3 region has 11 residues. The CDR3: CASSLFPDYTF. CDR3 DNA sequence: TGTGCCAGCAGCTTGTTTCCCGACTACACCTTC.

This clone is a singleton in its sample. V gene TRBV9 combines with J gene TRBJ1-2, with D possibly TRBD1 on 5 matching bases. CDR3 length equals 14 residues. Germline assignment: CDR1 SGDLS and CDR2 YYNGEE. V was shortened by 0 bases and J by 2 bases, with 8 bases between the two germline ends. The chain's CDR3 is CASSVDSGNYGYTF. CDR3 bases: TGTGCCAGCAGCGTAGACTCAGGGAACTATGGCTACACCTTC.

This rearrangement joins TRBV7-9 to TRBJ2-7; 8 bases are shared with TRBD1. From germline, CDR1 is SEHNR and CDR2 FQNEAQ (reference sequence). Trimming removed 10 bases from V and 3 bases from J; junction bases left unmatched: 8. The CDR3 covers 13 residues. CDR3 amino acids: CATSFDRGYEQYF. The DNA of the CDR3 is TGTGCCACCTCCTTTGACAGGGGCTACGAGCAGTACTTC.

CDR3 coding DNA: TGTGCCAGTAGTACCTGGGACAGGGTAACGAACGCTTTCTTT. This translates into CASSTWDRVTNAFF. The rearrangement links TRBV19 to TRBJ1-1; 9 bases are shared with TRBD1. Germline CDR1 is LNHDA and CDR2 is SQIVND (reference sequence). V trimming: 4 bases; J trimming: 11 bases; junction bases outside the gene matches: 11. CDR3 length: 14 residues.

Only a few counts were recorded for this clone. This chain links TRBV19 with TRBJ1-3; D call uncertain. The germline V gene encodes CDR1 LNHDA and CDR2 SQIVND (reference sequence). Trimming pared 7 bases from V and 0 bases from J, leaving 13 bases between. This CDR3 comprises 15 residues. CDR3 sequence reads: CASKRREDSGNTIYF. The DNA of the CDR3 is TGTGCCAGTAAACGACGTGAAGACTCTGGAAACACCATATATTTT.

The chain joins TRBV6-1 to TRBJ1-6; D is undetermined. Trimming pared 11 bases from V and 8 bases from J, leaving 22 bases between. The CDR3 covers 15 residues. Per the germline V gene, CDR1 is MNHNS and CDR2 is SASEGT. CDR3: CARLPQEDPDSPLHF. The CDR3 DNA reads TGTGCCCGCCTCCCGCAGGAGGACCCGGATTCACCCCTCCACTTT.

The chain has TRBV7-2 and TRBJ2-1; 10 bases line up with TRBD1. This CDR3 has 15 residues. V shed 5 bases and J 0 bases; nucleotides not matched to a gene: 1. Looked up from germline, CDR1 is SGHTA and CDR2 is FQGNSA. The CDR3 spells CASSRDRGSYNEQFF. Written as DNA, the CDR3 is TGTGCCAGCAGCCGGGACAGGGGCTCCTACAATGAGCAGTTCTTC.

The chain combines TRBV5-4 with TRBJ2-7, with D perhaps TRBD1 or TRBD2 (6 bases each). V lost 6 bases, J lost 6 bases, and 22 bases lay in between. CDR1 and CDR2 (germline): SGHNT, YYREEE (reference sequence). This CDR3 has 15 amino acids. The CDR3: CASIKAGQSVSEQYF. In DNA, the CDR3 is TGTGCCAGCATCAAGGCGGGACAATCGGTGTCCGAGCAGTACTTC.

The J gene is TRBJ2-3, the V gene TRBV6-6; D gene ambiguous. V was pared by 2 bases and J by 5 bases, with 5 bases between. The CDR3 has 12 amino acids. CDR1 is MNHNY, CDR2 SVGAGI, per germline (reference sequence). CDR3 in amino acids: CASSYMGDTQYF. The DNA for the CDR3 is TGTGCCAGCAGTTACATGGGAGATACGCAGTATTTT.

V and J are TRBV10-3 and TRBJ1-2, with 9 bases fitting TRBD1. J was trimmed by 4 bases and V by 5 bases; bases with no gene match: 11. This CDR3 spans 16 amino acids. Germline-derived CDR1 and CDR2 are ENHRY and SYGVKD. CDR3 sequence: CAISPSPGQGSYGYTF. The CDR3 region has the DNA TGTGCCATCAGTCCGTCCCCGGGACAGGGATCCTATGGCTACACCTTC.

The V call is TRBV10-2, the J call TRBJ2-7, with 7 nucleotides matching TRBD2. Trimming took 8 bases from V and 5 from J; bases not matched to a gene: 12. The CDR3 sequence is 14 residues long. Germline V gene lookup returns CDR1 WSHSY and CDR2 SAAADI. The CDR3 reads CASQGAGKLDEQYF. The CDR3 DNA reads TGCGCCAGCCAGGGAGCGGGGAAGCTAGACGAGCAGTACTTC.

J is TRBJ2-5 and V is TRBV7-2; D remains unclear. The CDR3 covers 14 residues. V was pared by 3 bases and J by 0 bases, with 8 bases between. Germline V gene lookup returns CDR1 SGHTA and CDR2 FQGNSA. CDR3 residues: CASSFRADQETQYF. Written as DNA, the CDR3 is TGTGCCAGCAGCTTCCGCGCGGACCAAGAGACCCAGTACTTC.

This clone was observed a handful of times. The chain recombines TRBV19 with TRBJ2-2; 8 bases line up with TRBD1. This CDR3 contains 16 residues. J gave up 0 bases and V 6 bases, and 6 bases lay outside the gene matches. Germline loops: CDR1 LNHDA, CDR2 SQIVND (reference sequence). Here the CDR3 DNA reads TGTGCCAGTAGAAACAGGGGGGCCGCGAACACCGGGGAGCTGTTTTTT. As protein: CASRNRGAANTGELFF.

The genes are TRBV7-6 and TRBJ1-1, with TRBD1 matching over 10 bases. V shed 3 bases, J shed 2 bases, and the junction held 6 bases outside the gene matches. Germline loops: CDR1 SGHVS, CDR2 FNYEAQ. The CDR3 is 16 amino acids. For the CDR3, the DNA is TGTGCCAGCAGCTTCGACCGGGACAGGGGCAACACTGAAGCTTTCTTT. This sequence encodes CASSFDRDRGNTEAFF.

The chain's CDR3 is CASSIQGGPGELFF. The CDR3 DNA sequence: TGTGCCAGCAGCATCCAGGGGGGTCCCGGGGAGCTGTTTTTT. The chain uses TRBV7-2 and TRBJ2-2, with D possibly being TRBD1 (7 bases). This CDR3 is 14 amino acids long. The germline V and J ends were trimmed by 5 bases and 6 bases, with 13 bases remaining between them. From germline, CDR1 is SGHTA and CDR2 FQGNSA.

The rearrangement joins TRBV6-5 to TRBJ2-2, with TRBD1 matching over 10 bases. V shed 0 bases and J 7 bases; nucleotides not matched to a gene: 5. Germline V CDR1 and CDR2: MNHEY, SVGAGI. The CDR3 has 16 amino acids. CDR3 DNA: TGTGCCAGCAGTTACTCGACAGGGGGCTGGAACGGGGAGCTGTTTTTT. Translating gives CASSYSTGGWNGELFF.

This clone was seen a single time. This chain uses TRBV9 with TRBJ2-1; the D is unclear. The CDR3 totals 15 residues. Trimming shortened V by 0 bases and J by 2 bases, and 9 bases separated the two germline ends. Germline lookup yields CDR1 SGDLS and CDR2 YYNGEE. CDR3 in amino acids: CASSVVGNTYNEQFF. The CDR3 DNA reads TGTGCCAGCAGCGTAGTTGGAAATACCTACAATGAGCAGTTCTTC. The variable domain in full, completed from reference TRBV9 and TRBJ2-1, reads DSGVTQTPKHLITATGQRVTLRCSPRSGDLSVYWYQQSLDQGLQFLIQYYNGEERAKGNILERFSAQQFPDLHSELNLSSLELGDSALYFCASSVVGNTYNEQFFGPGTRLTVL.

The gene calls are TRBV11-3 and TRBJ2-1, with D possibly called TRBD1 or TRBD2 (5 bases each). Germline CDR1 and CDR2: SGHNT and YENEEA. V was trimmed by 5 bases and J by 3 bases, leaving 14 bases between them. The CDR3 loop spans 15 amino acids. The chain's CDR3 is CASSRGDGHYNEQFF. CDR3 coding DNA: TGTGCCAGCAGCCGTGGGGACGGTCACTACAATGAGCAGTTCTTC.

This clone appeared once. The CDR3 DNA reads TGTGCCAGCAGCCCCGGACTAGCGGGAGGGCCAAGATCCTACGAGCAGTACTTC. It codes for CASSPGLAGGPRSYEQYF. V is TRBV4-2 and J is TRBJ2-7, with 15 positions matching TRBD2. The CDR3 consists of 18 residues. Germline V gives CDR1 LGHNA, CDR2 YNFKEQ. The junction had 8 bases not matched to a gene; V was cut back by 4 bases and J by 1 base.

The chain joins TRBV6-1 to TRBJ1-2; D not resolved. V shed 6 bases and J shed 4 bases, with 12 bases lying between them. From germline, CDR1 is MNHNS and CDR2 SASEGT. CDR3 length equals 13 residues. The CDR3 coding sequence is TGTGCCAGCAGCCCCGAGGGCGGCTATGGCTACACCTTC. Protein product: CASSPEGGYGYTF.